One and the same sample provided the 7 T cell receptor beta chains below, sequenced in a study of cytomegalovirus exposure and HLA in healthy donors. The PCR made use of 60 Vbeta and 13 Jbeta primers. The method was immunoSEQ multiplex PCR; TCRdb's version includes in-frame clones alone and lacks a portion of them. The sample lists over 150,000 clones, approximately 80% occurring once. Sequencing was performed on PBMCs. Source of these receptors: a man aged 45-65 years in good health and CMV-seropositive.

This chain connects TRBV25-1 to TRBJ1-6; a weak D match, TRBD1 (6 bases). V lost 6 bases and J lost 4, with 13 bases in between. Germline-derived CDR1 and CDR2 are MGHDK and SYGVNS. The CDR3 runs to 15 residues. The CDR3 coding sequence is TGTGCCAGCAGAACCGGGACACCTTATAATTCACCCCTCCACTTT. This gives the protein CASRTGTPYNSPLHF. The full variable domain, completed using reference TRBV25-1 and TRBJ1-6, is EADIYQTPRYLVIGTGKKITLECSQTMGHDKMYWYQQDPGMELHLIHYSYGVNSTEKGDLSSESTVSRIRTEHFPLTLESARPSHTSQYLCASRTGTPYNSPLHFGNGTRLTVT.

The chain is built from TRBV5-4 and TRBJ1-2, with 8 bases matching TRBD1. The V gene end was trimmed by 0 bases and the J gene end by 4 bases; junction bases not matched to a gene: 5. The CDR3 contains 15 residues. Per germline, CDR1 SGHNT and CDR2 YYREEE (reference sequence). CDR3 DNA: TGTGCCAGCAGCTTGGTGGGACAGGCCACCTATGGCTACACCTTC. Protein sequence: CASSLVGQATYGYTF.

The chain joins TRBV11-2 to TRBJ2-5; 7 bases are shared with TRBD2. Germline CDR1 reads SGHAT; CDR2 reads FQNNGV. The CDR3 spans 16 residues. V lost 2 bases to trimming and J lost 4 bases; unmatched junction nucleotides: 10. Here the CDR3 DNA reads TGTGCCAGCAGCTTACCCCCCGGGGGGAGAGGAGAGACCCAGTACTTC. Protein: CASSLPPGGRGETQYF. The whole variable domain, filled in from reference TRBV11-2 and TRBJ2-5, reads EAGVAQSPRYKIIEKRQSVAFWCNPISGHATLYWYQQILGQGPKLLIQFQNNGVVDDSQLPKDRFSAERLKGVDSTLKIQPAKLEDSAVYLCASSLPPGGRGETQYFGPGTRLLVL.

The chain has TRBV6-6 and TRBJ2-7; 9 nucleotides line up with TRBD1. This CDR3 has 14 residues. Per the germline V gene, CDR1 is MNHNY and CDR2 is SVGAGI (reference sequence). V dropped 2 bases and J dropped 7; count of bases not matched to a gene: 6. The CDR3 DNA reads TGTGCCAGCAGTTACGGGGACAGGGTACGGGAGCAGTACTTC. Amino acids: CASSYGDRVREQYF.

The chain links TRBV6-5 to TRBJ2-5, with 9 bases that match TRBD1. Gene TRBJ2-7 matches the end of the DNA better, so the J call may be wrong. Germline CDR1 MNHEY, CDR2 SVGAGI. CDR3 size: 13 residues. The DNA of the CDR3 is TGTGCCAGCAAGCGACAGGGGGCCTACGAGCAGTACTTC. This gives the protein CASKRQGAYEQYF.

The rearrangement uses TRBV19 and TRBJ1-5; D remains unclear. The CDR3 contains 15 residues. Germline lookup yields CDR1 LNHDA and CDR2 SQIVND (reference sequence). The V and J ends lost 3 bases and 0 bases respectively, with 9 bases between them. The CDR3, as DNA: TGTGCCAGTAGTATTGGCGGCCTTAGCAATCAGCCCCAGCATTTT. Protein: CASSIGGLSNQPQHF.

The gene calls are TRBV6-1 and TRBJ2-7; D is possibly TRBD2 (6 bases). This CDR3 spans 14 amino acids. CDR1 is MNHNS, CDR2 SASEGT, per germline. V gave up 6 bases and J gave up 0 bases, with 12 bases separating them. The DNA of the CDR3 is TGTGCCAGCAGCTTTAGCGGTTCCTCCTACGAGCAGTACTTC. This gives the protein CASSFSGSSYEQYF.